The T cell receptor (beta chain) described here comes from a study of blood T cell repertoires in COVID-19. Study-level background: Whether acute or convalescent, the COVID-19 samples came from the United States, Italy and Spain. PBMCs, B-cell-depleted T cells, or T cells provided the cDNA or gDNA that made up the material.

The CDR3 has 15 amino acids. CDR1 is SGDLS and CDR2 is YYNGEE in the germline V gene. The V end was cut by 0 bases, the J end by 7 bases, with 11 bases between. Assay used: immunoSEQ multiplex PCR; TCRdb lists only in-frame clones, some missing. Counted here are 180,000 or so clones, 75% to 85% occurring once; the ten biggest clones make up approximately 9.9%. The chain links TRBV9 to TRBJ1-6; D gene unclear. The specimen sequenced was peripheral blood. The clonotype comes from a woman aged 40 to 50 with COVID-19, enrolled during active disease. Here the CDR3 DNA reads TGTGCCAGCAGCGTAGATCGGACTCCCAATTCACCCCTCCACTTT. Residues: CASSVDRTPNSPLHF.